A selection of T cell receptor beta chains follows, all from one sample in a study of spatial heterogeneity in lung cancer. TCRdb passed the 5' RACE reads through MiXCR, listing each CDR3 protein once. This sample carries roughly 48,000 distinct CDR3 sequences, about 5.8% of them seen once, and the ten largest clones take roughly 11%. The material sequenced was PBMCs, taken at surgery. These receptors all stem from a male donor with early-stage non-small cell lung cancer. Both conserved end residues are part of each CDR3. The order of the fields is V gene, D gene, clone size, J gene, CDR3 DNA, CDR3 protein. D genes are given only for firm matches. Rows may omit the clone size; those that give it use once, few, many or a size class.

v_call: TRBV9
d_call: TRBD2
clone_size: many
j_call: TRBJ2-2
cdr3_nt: TGTGCCAGCAGCACAAGGACTAGCTACACCGGGGAGCTGTTTTTT
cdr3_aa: CASSTRTSYTGELFF

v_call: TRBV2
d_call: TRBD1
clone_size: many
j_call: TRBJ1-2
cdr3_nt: TGTGCCAGCAGTGAAGGGGGACAGGGGACTATTGCCTATGGCTACACCTTC
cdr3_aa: CASSEGGQGTIAYGYTF

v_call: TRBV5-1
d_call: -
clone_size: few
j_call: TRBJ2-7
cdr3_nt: TGCGCCAGCAGCTTGGATCCATCATCCACCGAGCAGTACTTC
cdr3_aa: CASSLDPSSTEQYF

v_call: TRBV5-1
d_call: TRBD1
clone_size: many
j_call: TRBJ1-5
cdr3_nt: TGCGCCAGCAGCCCCCAAGGGACAGACAATCAGCCCCAGCATTTT
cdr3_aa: CASSPQGTDNQPQHF

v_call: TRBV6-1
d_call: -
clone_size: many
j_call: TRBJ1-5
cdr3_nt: TGTGCCAGCAGTGAAGCGCCCAGGGAGAGGCCCCAGCATTTT
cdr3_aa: CASSEAPRERPQHF

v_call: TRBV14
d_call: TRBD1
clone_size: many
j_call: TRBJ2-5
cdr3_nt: TGTGCCAGCAGCGAGGGGGCAAGGACCCAGTACTTC
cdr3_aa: CASSEGARTQYF

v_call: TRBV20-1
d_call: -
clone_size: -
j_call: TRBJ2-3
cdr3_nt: TGCAGTGCTCCCCACGGGGATACGCAGTATTTT
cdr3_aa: CSAPHGDTQYF

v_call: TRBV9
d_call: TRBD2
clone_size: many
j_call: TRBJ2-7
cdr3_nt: TGTGCCAGCAGCGTAGGGGTAGCGGGGGCCTACGAGCAGTACTTC
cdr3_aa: CASSVGVAGAYEQYF

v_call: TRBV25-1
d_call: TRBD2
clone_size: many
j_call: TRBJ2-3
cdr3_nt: TGTGCCAGCAGTGTACTAACTAGCGGCACAGATACGCAGTATTTT
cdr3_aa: CASSVLTSGTDTQYF

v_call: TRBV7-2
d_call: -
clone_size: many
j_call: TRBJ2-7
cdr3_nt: TGTGCCAGCAGCTTACAAGGTCCGACGCTTAGCTCCTACGAGCAGTACTTC
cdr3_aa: CASSLQGPTLSSYEQYF

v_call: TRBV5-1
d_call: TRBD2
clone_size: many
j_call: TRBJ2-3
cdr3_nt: TGCGCCAGCAGCTTGGGTCTAGCGGCTAGCACAGATACGCAGTATTTT
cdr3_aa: CASSLGLAASTDTQYF

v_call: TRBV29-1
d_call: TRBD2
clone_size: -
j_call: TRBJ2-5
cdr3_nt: TGCAGCGTAGGGACTAGCGGGAGAGCCCTCCAAGAGACCCAGTACTTC
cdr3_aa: CSVGTSGRALQETQYF

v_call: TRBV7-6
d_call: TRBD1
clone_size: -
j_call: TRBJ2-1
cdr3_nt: TGTGCCAGCAGCTCCCCGGCCCGGACAGGGCCTTACAATGAGCAGTTCTTC
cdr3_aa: CASSSPARTGPYNEQFF

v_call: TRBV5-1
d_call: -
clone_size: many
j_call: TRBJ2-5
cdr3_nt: TGCGCCAGCGCCTACGGAGGCCAAGAGACCCAGTACTTC
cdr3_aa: CASAYGGQETQYF

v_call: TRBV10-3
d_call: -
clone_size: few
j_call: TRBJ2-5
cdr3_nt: TGTGCCATCAGACCCCACGTGGTGGGGAAGGGAGAGACCCAGTACTTC
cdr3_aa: CAIRPHVVGKGETQYF

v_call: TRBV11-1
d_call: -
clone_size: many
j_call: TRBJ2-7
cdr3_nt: TGTGCCAGCAGCCCCGCCTCCTACGAGCAGTACTTC
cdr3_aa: CASSPASYEQYF

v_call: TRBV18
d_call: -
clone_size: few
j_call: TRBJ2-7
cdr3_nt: TGTGCCAGCTCCTATTACGGGGATGGGAGCTACGAGCAGTACTTC
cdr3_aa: CASSYYGDGSYEQYF

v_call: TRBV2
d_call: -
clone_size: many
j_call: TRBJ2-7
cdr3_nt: TGTGCCAGCAGTGAGTGGGACGAGCAGTACTTC
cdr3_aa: CASSEWDEQYF

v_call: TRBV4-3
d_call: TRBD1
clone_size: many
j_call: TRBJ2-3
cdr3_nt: TGCGCCAGCAGCCAAGGCATGGGACAGGTGACAGATACGCAGTATTTT
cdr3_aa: CASSQGMGQVTDTQYF

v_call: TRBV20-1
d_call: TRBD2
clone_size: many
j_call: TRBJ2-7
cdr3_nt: TGCAGTGCTAGAGATTTGACTAGCGCCGACGAGCAGTACTTC
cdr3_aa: CSARDLTSADEQYF

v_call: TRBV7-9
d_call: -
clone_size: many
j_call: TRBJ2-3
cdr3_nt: TGTGCCAGCAGCTCCCTCGAGCATACGCAGTATTTT
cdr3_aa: CASSSLEHTQYF

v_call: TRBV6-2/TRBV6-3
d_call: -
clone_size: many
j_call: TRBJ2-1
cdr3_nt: TGTGCCAGCAGCCGCCTATTGAGTGAGCAGTTCTTC
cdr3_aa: CASSRLLSEQFF

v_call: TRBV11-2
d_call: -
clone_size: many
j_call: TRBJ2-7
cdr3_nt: TGTGCCAGCAGCTTAGGAGCTACCTTAAACTACGAGCAGTACTTC
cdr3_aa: CASSLGATLNYEQYF

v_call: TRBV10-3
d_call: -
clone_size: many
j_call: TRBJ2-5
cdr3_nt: TGTGCCATCAGTGCAAGCGGTCAAGAGACCCAGTACTTC
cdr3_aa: CAISASGQETQYF

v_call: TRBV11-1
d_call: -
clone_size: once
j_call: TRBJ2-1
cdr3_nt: TGTGCCAGCAGCTGGGTAGGGATGGGTGAGCAGTTCTTC
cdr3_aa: CASSWVGMGEQFF

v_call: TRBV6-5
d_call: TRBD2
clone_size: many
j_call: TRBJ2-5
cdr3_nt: TGTGCCAGCAGCCCTTCGATAGCGGGAGAGCAAGAGACCCAGTACTTC
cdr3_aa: CASSPSIAGEQETQYF

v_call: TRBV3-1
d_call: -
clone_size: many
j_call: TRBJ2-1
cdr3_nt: TGTGCCAGCAGCCAAGTCTGGTATGAGCAGTTCTTC
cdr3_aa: CASSQVWYEQFF

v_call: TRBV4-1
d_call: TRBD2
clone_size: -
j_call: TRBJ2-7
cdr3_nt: TGCGCCAGCAGCCGGGGGTCTAGCGGAGTTTACGAGCAGTACTTC
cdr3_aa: CASSRGSSGVYEQYF

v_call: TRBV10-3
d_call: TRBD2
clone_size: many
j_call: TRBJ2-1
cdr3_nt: TGTGCCATCAGTGAGTCAGGACTAGCGCAGTTCTTC
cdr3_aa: CAISESGLAQFF

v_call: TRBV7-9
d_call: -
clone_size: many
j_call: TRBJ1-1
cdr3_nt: TGTGCCAGCAGCTTAGAGGGGGGATGGACACCAGCTTTCTTT
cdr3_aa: CASSLEGGWTPAFF

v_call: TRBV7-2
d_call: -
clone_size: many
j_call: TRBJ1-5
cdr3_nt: TGTGCCAGCAGCAACTGGGACAGCAATCAGCCCCAGCATTTT
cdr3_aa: CASSNWDSNQPQHF

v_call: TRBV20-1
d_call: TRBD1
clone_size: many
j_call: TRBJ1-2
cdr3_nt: TGCAGTGGGACAGGGGGCGCCGCCTATGGCTACACCTTC
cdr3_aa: CSGTGGAAYGYTF